These 9 T cell receptor beta chains were sequenced from one sample in a study of tumor-infiltrating lymphocytes in oesophageal squamous cell carcinoma. TCRdb reprocessed the PCR reads with MiXCR, giving one entry per CDR3 protein. This table has over 12,000 distinct CDR3 sequences, 46% appearing once. The sequenced material came from blood. These receptors all come from a male donor with esophageal squamous cell carcinoma.

The genes are TRBV6-2 or TRBV6-3 and TRBJ2-1, with D possibly TRBD2 on 5 matching bases. The V gene lost 4 bases and the J gene lost 7 bases, with 5 bases spanning the gap. This CDR3 region has 11 residues. Germline V gene sequence: CDR1 MNHEY, CDR2 SVGEGT. DNA for the CDR3: TGTGCCAGCAGTTTAGCGAATGAGCAGTTCTTC. This gives the protein CASSLANEQFF.

This rearrangement joins TRBV7-8 to TRBJ1-2, with a weak D call TRBD1 (5 bases). The CDR3 runs 14 residues. Germline lookup yields CDR1 SGHVS and CDR2 FQNEAQ. V shed 4 bases and J shed 3 bases, with 12 bases lying between them. The CDR3 bases are TGTGCCAGCAGCTCGGGACGGGCGGACTATGGCTACACCTTC. It codes for CASSSGRADYGYTF. Variable domain in full (rest from reference TRBV7-8 and TRBJ1-2): GAGVSQSPRYKVAKRGQDVALRCDPISGHVSLFWYQQALGQGPEFLTYFQNEAQLDKSGLPSDRFFAERPEGSVSTLKIQRTQQEDSAVYLCASSSGRADYGYTFGSGTRLTVV.

The CDR3 reads CASSLYQGANQPQHF. In DNA, the CDR3 is TGTGCCAGCAGTTTATACCAGGGGGCGAATCAGCCCCAGCATTTT. J is TRBJ1-5 and V is TRBV28; 8 positions agree with TRBD1. Germline V gene lookup returns CDR1 MDHEN and CDR2 SYDVKM. The V gene end was trimmed by 1 base and the J gene end by 4 bases; junction bases not matched to a gene: 3. The CDR3 has 15 amino acids.

This clonotype was observed a few times. The J gene is TRBJ2-7, the V gene TRBV7-9; tentative D call: TRBD2 (6 bases). The ends were cut back, 4 bases at V and 0 bases at J, with 10 bases in the middle. The CDR3 runs to 14 residues. Germline V gene lookup returns CDR1 SEHNR and CDR2 FQNEAQ (reference sequence). CDR3 bases: TGTGCCAGCAGCTCCCGGGAGCGCTCCTACGAGCAGTACTTC. This encodes CASSSRERSYEQYF.

This clonotype was picked up a small number of times. This chain joins TRBV12-3 or TRBV12-4 and TRBJ2-5, with 14 bases that match TRBD2. V shed 7 bases, J shed 4 bases, and the junction held 8 bases outside the gene matches. The CDR3 sequence is 16 residues long. The CDR3 DNA reads TGTGCCAGCAACTTCGGGACTAGCGGGAGCACAGAGACCCAGTACTTC. Translated: CASNFGTSGSTETQYF.

Many counts were recorded for this clonotype. The chain couples TRBV27 to TRBJ2-1, with 8 bases matching TRBD2. V trimming: 6 bases; J trimming: 1 base; junction bases outside the gene matches: 8. This CDR3 spans 16 amino acids. Germline lookup yields CDR1 MNHEY and CDR2 SMNVEV (reference sequence). The CDR3 DNA reads as TGTGCCAGCAGACCTACTAGCGGCCGATCCTACAATGAGCAGTTCTTC. Protein sequence: CASRPTSGRSYNEQFF.

The J gene is TRBJ2-5, the V gene TRBV7-3, with no clear D. The DNA end is more similar to TRBJ2-1, so the J call may be wrong. The CDR3 is made up of 14 amino acids. CDR1 and CDR2 from the germline V gene are SGHTA and FQGTGA. In nucleotides, the CDR3 is TGTGCCAGCAGCCCGAAGGCCAACGGAAATGAGCAGTTCTTC. Translated: CASSPKANGNEQFF.

CDR3 DNA: TGTGCCAGCAGGCCCAATGGGGGCCTCGGGGGCTACACCTTC. It encodes CASRPNGGLGGYTF. The chain is built from TRBV6-6 and TRBJ1-2; perhaps TRBD1 as D (6 bases). V lost 6 bases and J lost 8, with 19 bases in between. The CDR3 extends over 14 amino acids. CDR1 MNHNY and CDR2 SVGAGI come from the germline V gene (reference sequence).

This clonotype has a single count. The chain has TRBV7-3 and TRBJ2-6; D unresolved. Near its end, the DNA agrees better with TRBJ2-1, so the J call may be wrong. The CDR3 sequence is 12 residues long. CDR1 is SGHTA and CDR2 is FQGTGA in the germline V gene. DNA for the CDR3: TGTGCCAGCAGCTTTGGTTTTGGTGAGCAGTTCTTC. Its translation: CASSFGFGEQFF.